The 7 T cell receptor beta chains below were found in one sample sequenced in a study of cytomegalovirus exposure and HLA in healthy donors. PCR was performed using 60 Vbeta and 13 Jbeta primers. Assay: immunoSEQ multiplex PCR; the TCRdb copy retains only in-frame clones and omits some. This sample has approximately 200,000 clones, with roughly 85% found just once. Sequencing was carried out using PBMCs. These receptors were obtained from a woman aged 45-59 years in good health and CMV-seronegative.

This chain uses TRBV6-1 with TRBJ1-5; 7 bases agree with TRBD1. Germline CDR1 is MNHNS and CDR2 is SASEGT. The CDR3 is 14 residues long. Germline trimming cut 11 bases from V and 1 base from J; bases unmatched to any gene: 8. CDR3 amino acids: CAGQVDGSNQPQHF. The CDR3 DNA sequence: TGTGCCGGACAGGTTGACGGGAGCAATCAGCCCCAGCATTTT.

As DNA, the CDR3 is TGTGCCAGTAGTATAGGCCACAGGGCGTTCAAAAACATTCAGTACTTC. As protein: CASSIGHRAFKNIQYF. This chain connects TRBV19 to TRBJ2-4, with D possibly matching TRBD1 (6 bases). There are 16 residues in the CDR3. V shed 1 base and J shed 3 bases, with 13 bases lying between them. Germline V CDR1 and CDR2: LNHDA, SQIVND (reference sequence).

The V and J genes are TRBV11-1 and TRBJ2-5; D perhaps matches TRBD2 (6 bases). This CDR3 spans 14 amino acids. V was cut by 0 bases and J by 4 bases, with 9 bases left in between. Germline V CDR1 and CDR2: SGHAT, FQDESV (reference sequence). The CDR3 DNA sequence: TGTGCCAGCAGCTTAGCAGGGCGGGGAGAGACCCAGTACTTC. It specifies CASSLAGRGETQYF.

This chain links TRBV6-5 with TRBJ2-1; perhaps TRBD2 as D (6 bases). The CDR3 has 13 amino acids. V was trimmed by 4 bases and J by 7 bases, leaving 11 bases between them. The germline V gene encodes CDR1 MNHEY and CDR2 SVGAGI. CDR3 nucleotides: TGTGCCAGCAGTTCCACACGGGGGAATGAGCAGTTCTTC. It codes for CASSSTRGNEQFF.

CDR3 DNA sequence: TGTGCCAGCACCCGGTCGTCTAATGAAAAACTGTTTTTT. Translation: CASTRSSNEKLFF. V is TRBV2 and J is TRBJ1-4, with D uncertain. Germline CDR1 SNHLY, CDR2 FYNNEI. The V gene lost 7 bases and the J gene lost 3 bases, with 9 bases spanning the gap. The CDR3 is made up of 13 amino acids.

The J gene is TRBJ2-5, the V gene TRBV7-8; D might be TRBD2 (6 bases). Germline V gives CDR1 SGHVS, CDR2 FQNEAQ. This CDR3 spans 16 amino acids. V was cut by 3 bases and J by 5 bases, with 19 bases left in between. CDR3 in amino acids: CASSFTSGAMGETQYF. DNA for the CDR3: TGTGCCAGCAGCTTTACATCGGGAGCGATGGGGGAGACCCAGTACTTC.

This CDR3 is CASSSGTSGYNEQFF. The CDR3 nucleotides read TGTGCCAGCAGCTCCGGGACTAGCGGGTATAATGAGCAGTTCTTC. The rearrangement links TRBV4-2 to TRBJ2-1, with TRBD2 matching over 12 bases. The V gene end was trimmed by 5 bases and the J gene end by 7 bases; junction bases not matched to a gene: 6. CDR3 length equals 15 residues. The germline CDR1 and CDR2 sequences are LGHNA and YNFKEQ.